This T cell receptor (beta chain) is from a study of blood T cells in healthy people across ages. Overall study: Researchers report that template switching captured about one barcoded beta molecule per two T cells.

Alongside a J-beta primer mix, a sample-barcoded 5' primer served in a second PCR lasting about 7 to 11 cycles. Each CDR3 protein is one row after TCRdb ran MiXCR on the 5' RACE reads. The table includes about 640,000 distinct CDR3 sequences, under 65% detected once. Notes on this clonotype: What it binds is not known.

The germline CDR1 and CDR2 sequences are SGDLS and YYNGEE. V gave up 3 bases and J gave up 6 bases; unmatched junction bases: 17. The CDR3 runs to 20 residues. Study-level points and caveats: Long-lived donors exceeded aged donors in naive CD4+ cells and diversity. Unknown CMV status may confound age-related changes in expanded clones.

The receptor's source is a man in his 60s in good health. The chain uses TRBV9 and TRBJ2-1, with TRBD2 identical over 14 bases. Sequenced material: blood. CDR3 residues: CASSGNPGLAGVLLPNEQFF. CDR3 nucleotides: TGTGCCAGCAGCGGGAACCCGGGACTAGCGGGGGTCCTACTACCCAATGAGCAGTTCTTC.